The 11 T cell receptor beta chains below were found in one sample sequenced in a study of breast tumors, draining lymph nodes, adjacent tissues. TCRdb analysed the multiplex PCR reads with MiXCR anew, one entry per CDR3 protein. The sample comprises some 170,000 distinct CDR3 sequences, more than 25% of which are singletons, and about 3.8% rests with the top ten. Breast cancer patients provided tissue from their axillary draining lymph nodes. The specimen sequenced was axillary lymph node tissue. The receptors were sampled from a female donor with breast cancer. Some clones in this sample may be carry-over from other donors' samples.

This clonotype was seen repeatedly, ten times or more. This chain uses TRBV27 with TRBJ2-3; TRBD2 might be the D (6 bases). The CDR3 extends over 14 amino acids. CDR1 is MNHEY, CDR2 SMNVEV, per germline (reference sequence). Trimming took 3 bases from V and 6 from J, leaving 13 bases between them. The CDR3 coding sequence is TGTGCCAGCAGTTTTGCTAGCGTAAGTGATACGCAGTATTTT. Translating gives CASSFASVSDTQYF.

This clonotype has ten or more counts. V gene TRBV20-1 combines with J gene TRBJ2-7; D call uncertain. V gave up 5 bases and J gave up 7 bases, with 18 bases separating them. CDR1 and CDR2 from the germline V gene are DFQATT and SNEGSKA (reference sequence). CDR3 length: 13 residues. In nucleotides, the CDR3 is TGCAGTGCTGACCCGCCGGACCGTCGGGAGCAGTACTTC. This gives the protein CSADPPDRREQYF.

This clonotype was recorded at least ten times. V is TRBV20-1 and J is TRBJ2-5; TRBD2 agrees at 11 bases. The V gene end was trimmed by 0 bases and the J gene end by 5 bases; junction bases not matched to a gene: 5. Germline V gene lookup returns CDR1 DFQATT and CDR2 SNEGSKA (reference sequence). This CDR3 contains 15 residues. The DNA of the CDR3 is TGCAGTGCTAGAGAACGTATAGCGGGAGGGGAGACCCAGTACTTC. As protein: CSARERIAGGETQYF.

This clonotype has just a few counts. The chain combines TRBV7-3 with TRBJ1-1; 9 nucleotides line up with TRBD1. The CDR3 spans 14 residues. The V and J ends lost 5 bases and 5 bases, in that order; junction bases with no gene match: 6. The germline V gene encodes CDR1 SGHTA and CDR2 FQGTGA. CDR3 region: CASSKDRGSTEAFF. CDR3 in DNA: TGTGCCAGCAGCAAAGACAGGGGGAGTACTGAAGCTTTCTTT.

This clonotype was seen many times. The chain links TRBV4-1 to TRBJ2-5; weak D call: TRBD2 (7 bases). The germline V gene has CDR1 MGHRA and CDR2 YSYEKL. Trimming stripped 6 bases from V and 7 bases from J, with 15 bases between. This CDR3 region has 13 residues. The CDR3 reads CASSGGEGGTQYF. Here the CDR3 DNA reads TGCGCCAGCAGTGGGGGGGAGGGGGGGACCCAGTACTTC.

This clonotype was observed many times. The rearrangement joins TRBV7-8 to TRBJ1-5, with unresolved D. This CDR3 region has 19 residues. V was pared by 0 bases and J by 2 bases, with 20 bases between. CDR1 SGHVS and CDR2 FQNEAQ come from the germline V gene. CDR3 loop: CASSLAWRVNTGGNQPQHF. Here the CDR3 DNA reads TGTGCCAGCAGCTTAGCGTGGAGGGTCAATACGGGTGGCAATCAGCCCCAGCATTTT. Combining the CDR3 with reference TRBV7-8 and TRBJ1-5 gives the whole variable domain GAGVSQSPRYKVAKRGQDVALRCDPISGHVSLFWYQQALGQGPEFLTYFQNEAQLDKSGLPSDRFFAERPEGSVSTLKIQRTQQEDSAVYLCASSLAWRVNTGGNQPQHFGDGTRLSIL.

In its sample, this clonotype was seen a few times. The chain has TRBV28 and TRBJ2-7, with D possibly matching TRBD1 (5 bases). Between the trimmed V and J ends, which lost 4 bases and 2 bases, there was a span of 15 bases. This CDR3 has 15 amino acids. Germline lookup yields CDR1 MDHEN and CDR2 SYDVKM. The CDR3 region is CASSSTGGKTYEQYF. CDR3 nucleotides: TGTGCCAGCAGTTCTACAGGTGGAAAAACCTACGAGCAGTACTTC.

This clonotype was counted ten times or more. This chain joins TRBV30 and TRBJ2-2; 10 nucleotides agree with TRBD2. Unmatched junction bases numbered 8, after V lost 4 bases and J lost 6 bases. CDR3 size: 15 residues. The germline V gene has CDR1 GTSNPN and CDR2 SVGIG (reference sequence). CDR3 sequence (DNA): TGTGCCTGGATTCGGGCTAGCGGGAGAGCCGGGGAGCTGTTTTTT. This sequence encodes CAWIRASGRAGELFF.

At least ten counts were recorded for this clonotype. The chain has TRBV5-1 and TRBJ1-2; tentatively, D is TRBD1 (6 bases). The CDR3 sequence is 15 residues long. The V gene lost 0 bases and the J gene lost 5 bases, with 14 bases spanning the gap. Germline V gene data show CDR1 as SGHRS and CDR2 as YFSETQ. The CDR3 DNA is TGCGCCAGCAGCTTGGACGGGACACCCGGGTATGGCTACACCTTC. This translates into CASSLDGTPGYGYTF.

This chain connects TRBV11-3 to TRBJ1-6; 8 bases are shared with TRBD1. CDR1 and CDR2 from the germline V gene are SGHNT and YENEEA. The CDR3 contains 17 residues. CDR3 DNA sequence: TGTAGATCCAGGGCACGGGGCAGGGGGCTGAGTAATTCACCCCTCCACTTT. This gives the protein CRSRARGRGLSNSPLHF.

This clonotype came up many times. This chain links TRBV5-1 with TRBJ2-2; perhaps TRBD1 as D (6 bases). The CDR3 covers 15 residues. V was shortened by 5 bases and J by 1 base, with 12 bases between the two germline ends. CDR1 is SGHRS and CDR2 is YFSETQ in the germline V gene. The CDR3 coding sequence is TGCGCCAGCAGTTCAGGGGTTAAGAACACCGGGGAGCTGTTTTTT. Translation gives CASSSGVKNTGELFF.